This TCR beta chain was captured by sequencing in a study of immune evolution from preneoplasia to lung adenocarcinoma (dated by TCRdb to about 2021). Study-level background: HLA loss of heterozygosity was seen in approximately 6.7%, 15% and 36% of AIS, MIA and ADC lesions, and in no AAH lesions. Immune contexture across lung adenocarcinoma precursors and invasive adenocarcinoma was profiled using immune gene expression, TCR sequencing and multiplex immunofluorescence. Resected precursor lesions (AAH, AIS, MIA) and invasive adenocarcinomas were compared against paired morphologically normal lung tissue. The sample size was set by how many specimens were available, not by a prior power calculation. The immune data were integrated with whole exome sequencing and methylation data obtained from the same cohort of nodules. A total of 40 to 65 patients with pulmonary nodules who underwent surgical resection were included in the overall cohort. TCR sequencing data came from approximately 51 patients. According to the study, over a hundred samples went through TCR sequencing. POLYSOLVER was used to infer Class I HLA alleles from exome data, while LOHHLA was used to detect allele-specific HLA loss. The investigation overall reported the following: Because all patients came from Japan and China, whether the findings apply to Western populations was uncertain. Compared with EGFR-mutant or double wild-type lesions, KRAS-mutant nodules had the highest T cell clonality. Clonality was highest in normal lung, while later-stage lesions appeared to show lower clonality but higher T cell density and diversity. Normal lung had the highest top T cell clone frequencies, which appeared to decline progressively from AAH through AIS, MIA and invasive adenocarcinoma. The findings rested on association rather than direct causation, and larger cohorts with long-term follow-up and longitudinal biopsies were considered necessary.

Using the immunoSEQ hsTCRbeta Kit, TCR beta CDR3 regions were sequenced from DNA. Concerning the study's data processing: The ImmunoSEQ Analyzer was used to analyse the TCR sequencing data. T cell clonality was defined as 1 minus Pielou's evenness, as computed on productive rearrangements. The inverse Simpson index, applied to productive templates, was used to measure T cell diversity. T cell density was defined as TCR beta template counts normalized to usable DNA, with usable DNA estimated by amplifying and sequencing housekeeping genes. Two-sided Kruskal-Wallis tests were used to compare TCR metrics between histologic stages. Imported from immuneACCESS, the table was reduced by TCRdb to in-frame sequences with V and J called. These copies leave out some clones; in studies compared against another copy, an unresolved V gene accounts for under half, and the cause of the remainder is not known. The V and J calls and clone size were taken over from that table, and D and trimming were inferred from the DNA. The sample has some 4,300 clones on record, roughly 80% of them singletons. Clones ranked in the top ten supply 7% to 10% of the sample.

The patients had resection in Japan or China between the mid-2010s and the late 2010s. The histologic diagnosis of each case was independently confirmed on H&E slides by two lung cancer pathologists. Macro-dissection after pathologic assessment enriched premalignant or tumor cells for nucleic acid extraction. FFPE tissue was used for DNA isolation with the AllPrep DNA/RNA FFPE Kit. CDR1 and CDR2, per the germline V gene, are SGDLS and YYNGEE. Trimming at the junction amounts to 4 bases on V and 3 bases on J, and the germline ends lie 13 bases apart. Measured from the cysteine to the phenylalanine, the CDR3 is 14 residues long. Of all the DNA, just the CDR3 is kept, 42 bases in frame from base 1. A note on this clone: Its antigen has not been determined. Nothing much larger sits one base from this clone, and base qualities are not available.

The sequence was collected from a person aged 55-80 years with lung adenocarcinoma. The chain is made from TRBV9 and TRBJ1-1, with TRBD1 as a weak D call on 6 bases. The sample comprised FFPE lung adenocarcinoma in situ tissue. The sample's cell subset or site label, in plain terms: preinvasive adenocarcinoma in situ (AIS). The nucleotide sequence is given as TGTGCCAGCAGCTCACGAGGGGGGGACACTGAAGCTTTCTTT. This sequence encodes CASSSRGGDTEAFF. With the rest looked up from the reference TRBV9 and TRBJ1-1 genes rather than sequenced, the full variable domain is DSGVTQTPKHLITATGQRVTLRCSPRSGDLSVYWYQQSLDQGLQFLIQYYNGEERAKGNILERFSAQQFPDLHSELNLSSLELGDSALYFCASSSRGGDTEAFFGQGTRLTVV.